A single T cell receptor (beta chain) is shown here with its context. Clones were read by immunoSEQ multiplex PCR, and TCRdb kept only the in-frame ones, dropping some. This table has around 280,000 clones, 70% to 90% appearing once. This entry comes from a study of blood T cell repertoires in COVID-19. The CDR3 covers 11 residues. V gave up 6 bases and J gave up 12 bases, with 18 bases separating them. CDR1 is DFQATT, CDR2 SNEGSKA, per germline (reference sequence). The rearrangement uses TRBV20-1 and TRBJ2-7; D ambiguous. Sequenced: PBMCs or T cells enriched from blood (not recorded which). The receptor's source is a woman aged 35 to 49 who had recovered from COVID-19. CDR3 DNA sequence: TGCAGTGCCCCCTGGCTGGGCGCCCCGTACTTC. This translates into CSAPWLGAPYF.